The next 24 T cell receptor beta chains were all read from a single sample in a study of T cells in Graves' hyperthyroidism and ophthalmopathy (dated by TCRdb to the late 2010s). Libraries were constructed by multiplex PCR. TCRdb shows the sequencer as Illumina HiSeq 2000. The TCR beta CDR3 regions were amplified from the RNA transcripts. A first-round RT-PCR of the TCR CDR3 used the HTBI primer set with the Qiagen OneStep RT-PCR kit. The public sequencing data were trimmed at Q25 with fastp and processed into clonotypes with MiXCR by TCRdb, which kept only in-frame beta chains. Entries are consolidated by CDR3 protein sequence, retaining the most common genes and DNA. This sample holds around 700,000 distinct CDR3 sequences; approximately 18% were observed only once. The ten biggest clones cover around 15% of the sample. What was sequenced was blood. These receptors all stem from a woman in her forties or fifties with Graves' hyperthyroidism that later progressed to Graves' ophthalmopathy.

With regard to this clonotype: At one end, the junction sequence differs from germline, possibly due to a read error. The chain has TRBV7-9 and TRBJ1-1, with D uncertain. CDR3 size: 15 residues. Per germline, CDR1 SEHNR and CDR2 FQNEAQ (reference sequence). The CDR3 here is CASSSVSYLNTEALF. The CDR3 region has the DNA TGTGCCAGCAGCTCGGTTTCGTATCTAAACACTGAAGCTCTCTTT.

A few counts support this clonotype. This sequence joins TRBV7-9 and TRBJ1-1; D is undetermined. This CDR3 comprises 12 residues. The germline V gene encodes CDR1 SEHNR and CDR2 FQNEAQ (reference sequence). With 1 base removed from V and 6 bases from J, the gap between germline ends came to 6 bases. CDR3 DNA sequence: TGTGCCAGCAGCTTAGACGCCCCTGAAGCTTTCTTT. Protein product: CASSLDAPEAFF.

This sequence joins TRBV7-2 and TRBJ2-7; 7 bases map to TRBD1. Germline V gives CDR1 SGHTA, CDR2 FQGNSA. The CDR3 consists of 15 residues. J lost 1 base, V lost 1 base, and 4 bases had no gene match. In nucleotides, the CDR3 is TGTGCCAGCAGCTTAGTGGGGACAGCGTCCTACGAGCAGTACTTC. Its translation is CASSLVGTASYEQYF. Combining the CDR3 with reference TRBV7-2 and TRBJ2-7 gives the whole variable domain GAGVSQSPSNKVTEKGKDVELRCDPISGHTALYWYRQSLGQGLEFLIYFQGNSAPDKSGLPSDRFSAERTGGSVSTLTIQRTQQEDSAVYLCASSLVGTASYEQYFGPGTRLTVT.

The chain combines TRBV2 with TRBJ2-5; tentative D call: TRBD1 (6 bases). The germline CDR1 and CDR2 sequences are SNHLY and FYNNEI. The CDR3 has 14 amino acids. V gave up 4 bases and J gave up 5 bases, with 14 bases separating them. The CDR3 is CASSGNRQGETQYF. DNA for the CDR3: TGTGCCAGCAGTGGCAATCGGCAGGGGGAGACCCAGTACTTC. The full variable domain, in which reference TRBV2 and TRBJ2-5 provide the parts outside the CDR3, is EPEVTQTPSHQVTQMGQEVILRCVPISNHLYFYWYRQILGQKVEFLVSFYNNEISEKSEIFDDQFSVERPDGSNFTLKIRSTKLEDSAMYFCASSGNRQGETQYFGPGTRLLVL.

A few counts support this clonotype. CDR3 sequence: CASSEAGQTYGYTF. For the CDR3, the DNA is TGTGCCAGCAGTGAAGCGGGACAGACGTATGGCTACACCTTC. This chain uses TRBV6-1 with TRBJ1-2, with 7 bases that match TRBD1. The junction had 3 bases not matched to a gene; V was cut back by 0 bases and J by 5 bases. Germline loops: CDR1 MNHNS, CDR2 SASEGT. The CDR3 has 14 residues.

Many counts were recorded for this clonotype. The J gene is TRBJ2-5, the V gene TRBV12-3 or TRBV12-4; D is undetermined. V gave up 3 bases and J gave up 5 bases, with 7 bases separating them. CDR3 length: 12 residues. CDR3 bases: TGTGCCAGCAGTTTTCAGGCGGAGACCCAGTACTTC. Translated, it gives CASSFQAETQYF.

J is TRBJ2-6 and V is TRBV7-6; D may match TRBD1 or TRBD2 (6 bases each). The germline V gene encodes CDR1 SGHVS and CDR2 FNYEAQ. V was cut by 1 base and J by 0 bases, with 19 bases left in between. CDR3 length: 20 amino acids. The CDR3 loop reads CASSLGAWRQDYSGANVLTF. The CDR3 nucleotides read TGTGCCAGCAGCTTAGGAGCCTGGCGACAGGACTACTCTGGGGCCAACGTCCTGACTTTC.

As regards this clonotype: Mismatch with germline at one junction end may stem from a read error. The CDR3 reads CAWDRDRTEKLFF. CDR3 DNA: TGCGCCTGGGACCGGGACAGAACCGAAAAACTGTTTTTT. This chain connects TRBV30 to TRBJ1-4; 7 nucleotides align to TRBD1. Germline V CDR1 and CDR2: GTSNPN, SVGIG (reference sequence). The CDR3 consists of 13 residues.

A remark on this clonotype: A much more abundant neighbour one base away suggests this may be a read error. The gene calls are TRBV7-9 and TRBJ1-2; D gene uncertain. Germline CDR1 is SEHNR and CDR2 is FQNEAQ (reference sequence). V was pared by 3 bases and J by 3 bases, with 11 bases between. The CDR3 loop spans 14 amino acids. CDR3 in DNA: TGTGCCAGCAGCTTCGATGGGCAGGACTATGGCTACACCTTC. It is translated as CASSFDGQDYGYTF.

The rearrangement uses TRBV29-1 and TRBJ2-5; D perhaps matches TRBD1 (7 bases). This CDR3 is built from 17 residues. Per the germline V gene, CDR1 is SQVTM and CDR2 is ANQGSEA. V was shortened by 7 bases and J by 4 bases, with 28 bases between the two germline ends. The CDR3 loop reads CSALTLRRGLLAETQYF. The DNA of the CDR3 is TGCAGCGCTCTTACGCTTAGGAGGGGGCTCTTAGCAGAGACCCAGTACTTC.

This clonotype was counted at least ten times. This sequence joins TRBV13 and TRBJ2-3; 11 positions agree with TRBD2. The CDR3 extends over 14 amino acids. V shed 10 bases and J 4 bases; nucleotides not matched to a gene: 7. From germline, CDR1 is PRHDT and CDR2 FYEKMQ (reference sequence). The CDR3 DNA reads TGTGCCACCACCGGGACTAGCGGTGCAGATACGCAGTATTTT. Encoded protein: CATTGTSGADTQYF.

The table lists this clonotype with a count of one. The chain employs TRBV9 and TRBJ1-3, with D possibly TRBD1 on 6 matching bases. Germline V CDR1 and CDR2: SGDLS, YYNGEE. There are 16 residues in the CDR3. The V and J ends lost 0 bases and 4 bases respectively, with 14 bases between them. This CDR3 is CASSVATGGQGNTIYF. The CDR3 region has the DNA TGTGCCAGCAGCGTAGCTACGGGGGGGCAAGGAAACACCATATATTTT.

In nucleotides, the CDR3 is TGTGCCAGCACAATAGACAGGGATAACACAGATACGCAGTATTTT. Residues: CASTIDRDNTDTQYF. This sequence joins TRBV27 and TRBJ2-3; 7 bases map to TRBD1. The CDR3 contains 15 residues. Germline CDR1 MNHEY, CDR2 SMNVEV (reference sequence). With V trimmed by 7 bases and J by 2 bases, 9 bases remained unmatched.

The chain couples TRBV5-4 to TRBJ2-5; D is possibly TRBD1 (5 bases). Per germline, CDR1 SGHNT and CDR2 YYREEE (reference sequence). The length of the CDR3 is 14 residues. Trimming took 0 bases from V and 5 from J, leaving 11 bases between them. CDR3 in amino acids: CASSLVGPGETQYF. CDR3 nucleotide sequence: TGTGCCAGCAGCTTGGTGGGGCCGGGTGAGACCCAGTACTTC.

This clonotype was counted ten times or more. The chain carries TRBV6-1 and TRBJ1-1; 9 bases are a match to TRBD1. Trimming removed 3 bases from V and 3 bases from J; junction bases left unmatched: 8. Germline V lookup: CDR1 MNHNS, CDR2 SASEGT. This CDR3 has 16 residues. The CDR3 DNA reads TGTGCCAGCAGTGATCAGCCAAACAGGGGGCACACTGAAGCTTTCTTT. Translated: CASSDQPNRGHTEAFF.

This clonotype appeared many times. The rearrangement links TRBV20-1 to TRBJ2-4, with D possibly being TRBD2 (5 bases). CDR1 and CDR2 from the germline V gene are DFQATT and SNEGSKA (reference sequence). This CDR3 is 16 amino acids long. V lost 5 bases, J lost 1 base, and 18 bases lay in between. CDR3 DNA sequence: TGCAGTGCTCCAAGAATAGAGGGATCTGCCAAAAACATTCAGTACTTC. Protein: CSAPRIEGSAKNIQYF.

This clonotype came up many times. The chain couples TRBV5-8 to TRBJ2-1, with D perhaps TRBD1 or TRBD2 (6 bases each). CDR1 SGHTS and CDR2 YDEGEE come from the germline V gene. V lost 4 bases, J lost 3 bases, and 17 bases lay in between. This CDR3 comprises 16 residues. In DNA, the CDR3 is TGTGCCAGCAGCGCCGGGACAACGGAGGGCTACAATGAGCAGTTCTTC. Amino acid sequence: CASSAGTTEGYNEQFF. The full variable domain, with the rest looked up from reference TRBV5-8 and TRBJ2-1, is EAGVTQSPTHLIKTRGQQATLRCSPISGHTSVYWYQQALGLGLQFLLWYDEGEERNRGNFPPRFSGRQFPNYSSELNVNALELEDSALYLCASSAGTTEGYNEQFFGPGTRLTVL.

The V gene is TRBV19, the J gene TRBJ2-1; possibly TRBD1 or TRBD2 for D (7 bases each). This CDR3 is 16 amino acids long. Germline CDR1 reads LNHDA; CDR2 reads SQIVND (reference sequence). V lost 10 bases to trimming and J lost 2 bases, with 21 bases between them. The DNA of the CDR3 is TGTGCCACAGTAAGGGGGGGCAGGGGGACCTACAATGAGCAGTTCTTC. It specifies CATVRGGRGTYNEQFF.

This clonotype was counted many times. The rearrangement uses TRBV6-5 and TRBJ1-5; 10 bases match TRBD1. The CDR3 runs 15 residues. J was trimmed by 4 bases and V by 4 bases; bases with no gene match: 4. Germline V gives CDR1 MNHEY, CDR2 SVGAGI. CDR3 region: CASSWDRGLNQPQHF. As DNA, the CDR3 is TGTGCCAGCAGTTGGGACAGGGGCCTGAATCAGCCCCAGCATTTT.

This clonotype has a count of ten or more. J is TRBJ2-5 and V is TRBV6-1; 7 bases agree with TRBD2. Germline V gives CDR1 MNHNS, CDR2 SASEGT. J was trimmed by 5 bases and V by 5 bases; bases with no gene match: 5. This CDR3 is built from 13 residues. This CDR3 is CASSRTSLETQYF. The CDR3 DNA is TGTGCCAGCAGTCGGACTAGTTTGGAGACCCAGTACTTC.

This clonotype was recorded many times. The CDR3 bases are TGTGCCAGCAGTGCCCACAGGGGCACAGAAGCTTTCTTT. Its protein is CASSAHRGTEAFF. The V call is TRBV2, the J call TRBJ1-1; TRBD1 matches 7 bases. The CDR3 is made up of 13 amino acids. The J segment lost 8 bases and the V segment lost 4 bases, leaving 7 bases of the junction unmatched. Germline V gene data show CDR1 as SNHLY and CDR2 as FYNNEI.

This clonotype was recorded many times. The DNA for the CDR3 is TGCAGTGCTCCGAGCCAATCGGGCAGGGTGAGGGAGACCCAGTACTTC. Its protein is CSAPSQSGRVRETQYF. This rearrangement joins TRBV20-1 to TRBJ2-5; a weak D match, TRBD1 (5 bases). The germline V gene has CDR1 DFQATT and CDR2 SNEGSKA (reference sequence). This CDR3 spans 16 amino acids. Between the trimmed V and J ends, which lost 5 bases and 5 bases, there was a span of 24 bases.

This clonotype was seen at least ten times. The V gene is TRBV2, the J gene TRBJ2-6; TRBD1 matches at 7 bases. V lost 1 base to trimming and J lost 3 bases; unmatched junction nucleotides: 9. The length of the CDR3 is 18 residues. Germline CDR1 and CDR2: SNHLY and FYNNEI. The CDR3 loop reads CASSEDRGRGYGANVLTF. The DNA of the CDR3 is TGTGCCAGCAGTGAAGATCGGGGCAGGGGGTATGGGGCCAACGTCCTGACTTTC.

This clonotype has ten or more counts. This rearrangement joins TRBV7-9 to TRBJ1-1; no clear D gene. Germline V gene data show CDR1 as SEHNR and CDR2 as FQNEAQ (reference sequence). V lost 1 base, J lost 3 bases, and 3 bases lay in between. The CDR3 is made up of 12 amino acids. CDR3 in DNA: TGTGCCAGCAGCTTAGACTACACTGAAGCTTTCTTT. This sequence encodes CASSLDYTEAFF. The entire variable domain, with the rest obtained from reference TRBV7-9 and TRBJ1-1, is as follows: DTGVSQNPRHKITKRGQNVTFRCDPISEHNRLYWYRQTLGQGPEFLTYFQNEAQLEKSRLLSDRFSAERPKGSFSTLEIQRTEQGDSAMYLCASSLDYTEAFFGQGTRLTVV.